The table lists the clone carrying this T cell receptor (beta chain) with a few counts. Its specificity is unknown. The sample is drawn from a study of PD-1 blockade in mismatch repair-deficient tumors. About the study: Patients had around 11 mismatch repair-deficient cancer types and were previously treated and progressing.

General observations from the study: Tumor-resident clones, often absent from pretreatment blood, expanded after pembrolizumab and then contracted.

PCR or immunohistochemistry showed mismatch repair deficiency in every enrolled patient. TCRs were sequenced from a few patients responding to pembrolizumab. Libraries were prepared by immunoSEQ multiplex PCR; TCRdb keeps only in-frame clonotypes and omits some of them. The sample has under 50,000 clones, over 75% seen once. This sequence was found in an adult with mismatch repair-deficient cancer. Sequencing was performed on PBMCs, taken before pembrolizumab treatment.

The CDR3 bases are TGTGCCAGCAGCTTAGGACAGGGGGCCCTTAGTTACGAGCAGTACTTC. Its protein is CASSLGQGALSYEQYF. This chain connects TRBV7-6 to TRBJ2-7; 10 positions match TRBD1. Trimming cost V 1 base and J 4 bases; bases outside gene matches: 7. CDR1 SGHVS and CDR2 FNYEAQ come from the germline V gene. The CDR3 totals 16 residues.